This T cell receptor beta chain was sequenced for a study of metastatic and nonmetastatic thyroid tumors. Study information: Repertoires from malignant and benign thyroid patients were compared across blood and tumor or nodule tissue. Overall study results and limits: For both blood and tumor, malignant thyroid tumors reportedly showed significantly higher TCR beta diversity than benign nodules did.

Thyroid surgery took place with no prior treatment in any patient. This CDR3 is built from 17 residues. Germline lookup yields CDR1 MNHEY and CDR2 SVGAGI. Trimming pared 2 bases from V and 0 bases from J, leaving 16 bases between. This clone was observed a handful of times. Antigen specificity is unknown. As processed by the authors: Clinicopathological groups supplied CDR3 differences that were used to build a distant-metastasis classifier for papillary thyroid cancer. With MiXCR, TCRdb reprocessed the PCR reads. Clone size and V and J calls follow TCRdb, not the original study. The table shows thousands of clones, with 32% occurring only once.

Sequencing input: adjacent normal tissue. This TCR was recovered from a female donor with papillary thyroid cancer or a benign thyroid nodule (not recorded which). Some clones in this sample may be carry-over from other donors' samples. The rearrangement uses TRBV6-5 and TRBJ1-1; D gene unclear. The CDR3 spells CASSYGVRSQLNTEAFF. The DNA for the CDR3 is TGTGCCAGCAGTTACGGAGTCAGATCCCAGCTGAACACTGAAGCTTTCTTT.